Listed below are T cell receptor beta chains from one sample, sequenced in a study of PD-1 blockade in classical Hodgkin lymphoma. Sequenced by immunoSEQ multiplex PCR; TCRdb stores in-frame clones only, minus some. The sample includes 100,000 or so clones, roughly 87% of them seen just once. The starting material was peripheral blood mononuclear cells (PBMCs), obtained before the fourth cycle of nivolumab. The source is a human donor with classical Hodgkin lymphoma. Both conserved end residues are part of each CDR3. The order of the fields is clone size, D gene, J gene, CDR3 length, V gene, CDR3 protein, CDR3 DNA. The D gene is left open where the match is weak. For some rows the clone size is stated as once, few or many, or as a class when expanded; others skip it.

once | TRBD1 | TRBJ2-5 | 15 | TRBV30 | CAWSVQGAYQETQYF | TGTGCCTGGAGTGTACAGGGGGCGTACCAAGAGACCCAGTACTTC
medium-sized | - | TRBJ2-2 | 17 | TRBV10-1 | CASSESEGSSNTGELFF | TGCGCCAGCAGTGAGTCGGAGGGGTCATCGAACACCGGGGAGCTGTTTTTT
- | - | TRBJ1-1 | 14 | TRBV19 | CASSVQGLLTEAFF | TGTGCCAGTAGCGTGCAGGGTTTGCTCACTGAAGCTTTCTTT
- | - | TRBJ2-7 | 19 | TRBV18 | CASSPPVSIIGTETYEQYF | TGTGCCAGCTCACCACCGGTGTCAATAATCGGGACGGAGACCTACGAGCAGTACTTC
few | TRBD2 | TRBJ2-3 | 16 | TRBV7-2 | CASSLGGGRGKDTQYF | TGTGCCAGCAGCTTAGGCGGGGGTAGGGGTAAAGATACGCAGTATTTT
few | TRBD1 | TRBJ1-4 | 16 | TRBV27 | CASSAQGQTVNEKLFF | TGTGCCAGCAGTGCGCAGGGACAGACCGTTAATGAAAAACTGTTTTTT
- | - | TRBJ2-2 | 15 | TRBV28 | CASRELDPPPRELFF | TGTGCCAGCAGAGAACTGGACCCACCGCCCCGGGAGCTGTTTTTT
- | - | TRBJ2-7 | 15 | TRBV2 | CASSEVAASSYEQYF | TGTGCCAGCAGTGAAGTGGCCGCTAGCTCCTACGAGCAGTACTTC
few | - | TRBJ1-3 | 14 | TRBV29-1 | CSIRREGSGNTIYF | TGCAGCATCCGGAGGGAGGGATCTGGAAACACCATATATTTT
once | - | TRBJ1-2 | 13 | TRBV25-1 | CASTNNKNYGYTF | TGTGCCAGCACGAACAATAAAAACTATGGCTACACCTTC
- | - | TRBJ2-1 | 13 | TRBV5-1 | CASSLPIGDEQFF | TGCGCCAGCAGCCTGCCCATTGGTGATGAGCAGTTCTTC
- | - | TRBJ1-1 | 13 | TRBV19 | CASNEGTGTEAFF | TGTGCCAGTAATGAGGGAACCGGCACTGAAGCTTTCTTT
- | TRBD1 | TRBJ1-4 | 20 | TRBV2 | CASSELDRVDGGGSDEKLFF | TGTGCCAGCAGTGAACTGGACAGGGTTGATGGGGGCGGTTCTGACGAAAAACTGTTTTTT
- | - | TRBJ2-5 | 16 | TRBV11-2 | CASSLVLSKVQETQYF | TGTGCCAGCAGCTTAGTGTTGTCGAAGGTCCAAGAGACCCAGTACTTC
- | - | TRBJ2-6 | 18 | TRBV7-6 | CASSLARQGRTGANVLTF | TGTGCCAGCAGCTTAGCTAGGCAGGGGAGGACCGGGGCCAACGTCCTGACTTTC
- | - | TRBJ2-1 | 11 | TRBV15 | CATRARNEQFF | TGTGCCACCAGGGCTAGAAATGAGCAGTTCTTC
- | TRBD2 | TRBJ2-4 | 19 | TRBV4-3 | CASSHDVAGGPIAKNIQYF | TGCGCCAGCAGCCATGATGTAGCGGGAGGCCCTATAGCCAAAAACATTCAGTACTTC
- | - | TRBJ1-4 | 18 | TRBV5-4 | CASSQDTETFATNEKLFF | TGTGCCAGCAGCCAAGATACAGAAACCTTTGCAACTAATGAAAAACTGTTTTTT
- | - | TRBJ2-7 | 13 | TRBV5-1 | CASSLVGGDEQYF | TGCGCCAGCAGCTTGGTAGGCGGGGACGAGCAGTACTTC
once | - | TRBJ1-1 | 16 | TRBV30 | CAWRTSRRVGNTEAFF | TGTGCCTGGCGAACTTCTCGGCGGGTGGGGAACACTGAAGCTTTCTTT
- | TRBD2 | TRBJ2-5 | 15 | TRBV19 | CASSGTSGRLKTQYF | TGTGCCAGTAGTGGGACTAGCGGGCGCCTGAAGACCCAGTACTTC
- | - | TRBJ1-5 | 11 | TRBV6-1 | CASSPLDAQHF | TGTGCCAGCAGTCCTCTAGACGCCCAGCATTTT
- | TRBD2 | TRBJ2-7 | 15 | TRBV5-4 | CASSAARTSNYEQYF | TGTGCCAGCAGCGCGGCCCGGACTAGCAACTACGAGCAGTACTTC
- | - | TRBJ1-5 | 14 | TRBV5-6 | CASSLMDSNQPQHF | TGTGCCAGCAGCTTGATGGATAGCAATCAGCCCCAGCATTTT
few | TRBD2 | TRBJ2-7 | 15 | TRBV7-9 | CASSFSGGGPGEQYF | TGTGCCAGCAGCTTTTCGGGGGGAGGGCCTGGCGAGCAGTACTTC
- | TRBD2 | TRBJ2-7 | 17 | TRBV11-2 | CASSLDGGLSFFYEQYF | TGTGCCAGCAGCTTAGATGGGGGACTAAGCTTCTTTTACGAGCAGTACTTC
- | - | TRBJ1-3 | 13 | TRBV6-1 | CASKILPGNTIYF | TGTGCCAGCAAAATCCTACCTGGAAACACCATATATTTT
- | - | TRBJ2-1 | 12 | TRBV19 | CASSRSGAREFF | TGTGCCAGTAGTAGGAGCGGAGCAAGGGAGTTCTTC
- | TRBD1 | TRBJ1-5 | 16 | TRBV7-8 | CASSLADRGVNQPQHF | TGTGCCAGCAGCTTAGCTGACAGGGGGGTCAATCAGCCCCAGCATTTT
- | TRBD1 | TRBJ1-5 | 13 | TRBV15 | CATASRGNQPQHF | TGTGCCACCGCAAGCAGGGGGAATCAGCCCCAGCATTTT
- | TRBD2 | TRBJ2-1 | 18 | TRBV5-1 | CASSLRVALAVSYNEQFF | TGCGCCAGCAGCTTGAGGGTAGCTCTAGCGGTCTCCTACAATGAGCAGTTCTTC
- | - | TRBJ2-7 | 13 | TRBV10-3 | CAISAATAYEQYF | TGTGCCATCAGTGCCGCCACGGCCTACGAGCAGTACTTC
- | TRBD2 | TRBJ2-1 | 17 | TRBV11-3 | CASSKAKVVAGVAEQFF | TGTGCCAGCAGCAAGGCCAAGGTAGTAGCGGGAGTTGCTGAGCAGTTCTTC
- | - | TRBJ2-3 | 15 | TRBV5-6 | CASRELLSSTDTQYF | TGTGCCAGCAGGGAGCTGCTCTCTAGCACAGATACGCAGTATTTT
once | - | TRBJ1-2 | 13 | TRBV6-6 | CASREVTIYGYTF | TGTGCCAGCAGAGAAGTTACCATCTATGGCTACACCTTC
- | - | TRBJ1-1 | 14 | TRBV28 | CASSQGRKWAEAFF | TGTGCCAGCAGCCAAGGGAGAAAGTGGGCTGAAGCTTTCTTT
- | - | TRBJ1-5 | 15 | TRBV6-1 | CASRVSGDSNQPQHF | TGTGCCAGCAGGGTCTCCGGGGATAGCAATCAGCCCCAGCATTTT
- | TRBD2 | TRBJ2-1 | 17 | TRBV4-3 | CASSLSLGRALINEQFF | TGCGCCAGCAGCCTTTCCCTAGGGAGGGCCTTAATCAATGAGCAGTTCTTC
- | TRBD2 | TRBJ2-1 | 15 | TRBV4-1 | CASSQGLAAYNEQFF | TGCGCCAGCAGCCAAGGACTAGCGGCCTACAATGAGCAGTTCTTC
- | - | TRBJ2-1 | 11 | TRBV6-1 | CASSNDNEQFF | TGTGCCAGCTCTAATGACAATGAGCAGTTCTTC
- | TRBD2 | TRBJ2-7 | 16 | TRBV7-2 | CASSSTSGLAGYEQYF | TGTGCCAGCAGCTCCACCTCAGGACTAGCGGGCTACGAGCAGTACTTC
once | - | TRBJ1-4 | 14 | TRBV6-1 | CASSEPPLGEKLFF | TGTGCCAGCAGTGAACCCCCCCTTGGGGAAAAACTGTTTTTT
- | TRBD1 | TRBJ1-4 | 17 | TRBV28 | CASSSTDRSPKNEKLFF | TGTGCCAGCAGTTCGACGGACAGGAGTCCAAAGAATGAAAAACTGTTTTTT
- | - | TRBJ2-7 | 14 | TRBV5-6 | CASSGQGRGEEQYF | TGTGCCAGCAGCGGGCAGGGGAGGGGGGAGGAGCAGTACTTC
- | TRBD2 | TRBJ2-1 | 14 | TRBV2 | CASRAGTSADEQFF | TGTGCCAGCAGGGCCGGGACTAGCGCCGATGAGCAGTTCTTC